Listed below are T cell receptor beta chains from one sample, sequenced in a study of CD8+ T cells in alopecia areata. Repertoires were generated with immunoSEQ multiplex PCR, while TCRdb's copy carries only in-frame clones and drops some. Found here are roughly 150,000 clones, 54% of them singletons; the top ten hold less than 20%. This material consisted of CD8+ T cells sorted from blood, taken at week 4, from a patient treated with tofacitinib. The receptors shown here come from a human donor with alopecia areata. The CDR3 runs from the conserved cysteine through the conserved F or W. Each record gives: V gene, J gene, clone size, D gene, CDR3 protein, CDR3 DNA. The D gene is left open where the match is weak. Expanded clones get a size class; other rows say once, few or many, or leave the size out.

v_gene: TRBV29-1
j_gene: TRBJ1-2
abundance: NA
d_gene: TRBD1
CDR3aa: CSVVRDRDIGHGYTF
CDR3nt: TGCAGCGTTGTCCGAGACAGGGATATCGGGCATGGCTACACCTTC

v_gene: TRBV25-1
j_gene: TRBJ2-7
abundance: NA
d_gene: TRBD2
CDR3aa: CASGTTAYEQYF
CDR3nt: TGTGCCTCCGGGACTACCGCCTACGAGCAGTACTTC

v_gene: TRBV7-9
j_gene: TRBJ2-1
abundance: NA
d_gene: NA
CDR3aa: CASSLSMGNEQFF
CDR3nt: TGTGCCAGCAGCTTATCGATGGGCAATGAGCAGTTCTTC

v_gene: TRBV6-4
j_gene: TRBJ2-3
abundance: NA
d_gene: NA
CDR3aa: CASSERGGLADTQYF
CDR3nt: TGTGCCAGCAGTGAGAGGGGGGGCCTGGCAGATACGCAGTATTTT

v_gene: TRBV25-1
j_gene: TRBJ2-1
abundance: few
d_gene: TRBD1
CDR3aa: CASSVMTGPGPYNEQFF
CDR3nt: TGTGCCAGCAGTGTCATGACAGGGCCCGGCCCCTACAATGAGCAGTTCTTC

v_gene: TRBV4-1
j_gene: TRBJ2-7
abundance: NA
d_gene: NA
CDR3aa: CASSPLEAAYEQYF
CDR3nt: TGCGCCAGCAGCCCCCTAGAGGCCGCCTACGAGCAGTACTTC

v_gene: TRBV29-1
j_gene: TRBJ2-6
abundance: few
d_gene: NA
CDR3aa: CSVEDDFSGANVLTF
CDR3nt: TGCAGCGTTGAGGACGACTTCTCTGGGGCCAACGTCCTGACTTTC

v_gene: TRBV27
j_gene: TRBJ2-5
abundance: NA
d_gene: NA
CDR3aa: CASSWQETQYF
CDR3nt: TGTGCCAGCAGTTGGCAAGAGACCCAGTACTTC

v_gene: TRBV30
j_gene: TRBJ2-7
abundance: NA
d_gene: NA
CDR3aa: CAWSVGGRPYEQYF
CDR3nt: TGTGCCTGGAGTGTTGGGGGACGACCGTACGAGCAGTACTTC

v_gene: TRBV6-5
j_gene: TRBJ2-5
abundance: few
d_gene: NA
CDR3aa: CASSSWTTQETQYF
CDR3nt: TGTGCCAGCAGTTCTTGGACCACACAAGAGACCCAGTACTTC

v_gene: TRBV5-6
j_gene: TRBJ2-5
abundance: NA
d_gene: NA
CDR3aa: CASSGETRAQYF
CDR3nt: TGTGCCAGCAGCGGCGAGACTAGGGCCCAGTACTTC

v_gene: TRBV18
j_gene: TRBJ1-1
abundance: NA
d_gene: NA
CDR3aa: CASSPDPTEAFF
CDR3nt: TGTGCCAGCTCACCGGATCCCACTGAAGCTTTCTTT

v_gene: TRBV5-1
j_gene: TRBJ2-7
abundance: NA
d_gene: TRBD1
CDR3aa: CASSFVGTGGNEQYF
CDR3nt: TGCGCCAGCAGCTTTGTTGGAACAGGGGGCAACGAGCAGTACTTC

v_gene: TRBV13
j_gene: TRBJ2-2
abundance: NA
d_gene: NA
CDR3aa: CASSPRQSGELFF
CDR3nt: TGTGCCAGCAGCCCCCGACAGTCCGGGGAGCTGTTTTTT

v_gene: TRBV5-4
j_gene: TRBJ2-1
abundance: NA
d_gene: NA
CDR3aa: CASRLRVFKGREYNEQFF
CDR3nt: TGTGCCAGCAGGTTGCGGGTTTTTAAGGGCAGAGAATACAATGAGCAGTTCTTC

v_gene: TRBV27
j_gene: TRBJ2-7
abundance: NA
d_gene: NA
CDR3aa: CASSVSYLYEQYF
CDR3nt: TGTGCCAGCAGTGTCTCTTACCTTTACGAGCAGTACTTC

v_gene: TRBV5-6
j_gene: TRBJ2-1
abundance: few
d_gene: NA
CDR3aa: CASRYPAGEQFF
CDR3nt: TGTGCCAGCAGATACCCGGCGGGGGAGCAGTTCTTC

v_gene: TRBV10-3
j_gene: TRBJ2-7
abundance: NA
d_gene: NA
CDR3aa: CAISDMTESSYEQYF
CDR3nt: TGTGCCATCAGTGACATGACGGAGAGCTCCTACGAGCAGTACTTC

v_gene: TRBV30
j_gene: TRBJ2-7
abundance: NA
d_gene: NA
CDR3aa: CAWKRQDYEQYF
CDR3nt: TGTGCCTGGAAGAGGCAAGACTACGAGCAGTACTTC

v_gene: TRBV13
j_gene: TRBJ2-2
abundance: NA
d_gene: NA
CDR3aa: CASSFSNTGELFF
CDR3nt: TGTGCCAGCAGCTTCAGTAACACCGGGGAGCTGTTTTTT

v_gene: TRBV19
j_gene: TRBJ1-2
abundance: NA
d_gene: NA
CDR3aa: CASSMLGNYGYTF
CDR3nt: TGTGCCAGTAGTATGCTGGGTAACTATGGCTACACCTTC

v_gene: TRBV12-5
j_gene: TRBJ1-1
abundance: few
d_gene: NA
CDR3aa: CASGLKGEAFF
CDR3nt: TGTGCTAGTGGTTTAAAGGGTGAGGCTTTCTTT

v_gene: TRBV2
j_gene: TRBJ2-7
abundance: few
d_gene: NA
CDR3aa: CASSDRLFYEQYF
CDR3nt: TGTGCCAGCTCTGACAGGCTATTCTACGAGCAGTACTTC

v_gene: TRBV2
j_gene: TRBJ2-4
abundance: once
d_gene: TRBD2
CDR3aa: CASSGSLLRGGRVVAKNIQYF
CDR3nt: TGTGCCAGCAGTGGTAGTCTGCTCCGGGGGGGACGGGTCGTGGCCAAAAACATTCAGTACTTC

v_gene: TRBV11-2
j_gene: TRBJ2-3
abundance: NA
d_gene: NA
CDR3aa: CASSYGAYTDTQYF
CDR3nt: TGTGCCAGCAGCTACGGGGCTTACACAGATACGCAGTATTTT

v_gene: TRBV15
j_gene: TRBJ1-2
abundance: NA
d_gene: TRBD1
CDR3aa: CATSKGTGYGYTF
CDR3nt: TGTGCCACCAGCAAAGGGACAGGGTATGGCTACACCTTC

v_gene: TRBV5-6
j_gene: TRBJ1-1
abundance: once
d_gene: NA
CDR3aa: CASSHMGGTEAFF
CDR3nt: TGTGCCAGCAGCCACATGGGGGGCACTGAAGCTTTCTTT

v_gene: TRBV30
j_gene: TRBJ2-7
abundance: NA
d_gene: NA
CDR3aa: CAWRPYLLKAGEFYEQYF
CDR3nt: TGTGCCTGGAGACCTTATTTATTAAAGGCAGGGGAGTTCTACGAGCAGTACTTC

v_gene: TRBV4-3
j_gene: TRBJ2-7
abundance: NA
d_gene: NA
CDR3aa: CASSQDVGAYEQYF
CDR3nt: TGCGCCAGCAGCCAAGATGTCGGCGCCTACGAGCAGTACTTC

v_gene: TRBV11-2
j_gene: TRBJ1-1
abundance: NA
d_gene: NA
CDR3aa: CASSLGGLGAEAFF
CDR3nt: TGTGCCAGCAGCTTAGGGGGACTCGGGGCTGAAGCTTTCTTT

v_gene: TRBV9
j_gene: TRBJ2-7
abundance: NA
d_gene: NA
CDR3aa: CASSVLDQPDEQYF
CDR3nt: TGTGCCAGCAGCGTATTGGACCAACCGGACGAGCAGTACTTC

v_gene: TRBV29-1
j_gene: TRBJ1-1
abundance: few
d_gene: NA
CDR3aa: CSVEVGTMNTEAFF
CDR3nt: TGCAGCGTTGAAGTCGGAACAATGAACACTGAAGCTTTCTTT

v_gene: TRBV6-5
j_gene: TRBJ2-2
abundance: NA
d_gene: NA
CDR3aa: CASFGGNGELFF
CDR3nt: TGTGCCAGCTTTGGGGGCAACGGGGAGCTGTTTTTT

v_gene: TRBV30
j_gene: TRBJ1-6
abundance: NA
d_gene: NA
CDR3aa: CAWRDSHNSPLHF
CDR3nt: TGTGCCTGGAGGGACAGCCACAATTCACCCCTCCACTTT

v_gene: TRBV11-1
j_gene: TRBJ2-1
abundance: NA
d_gene: TRBD2
CDR3aa: CASSLEPRGGEQFF
CDR3nt: TGTGCCAGCAGCTTAGAACCGCGCGGGGGGGAGCAGTTCTTC

v_gene: TRBV21-1
j_gene: TRBJ1-2
abundance: few
d_gene: NA
CDR3aa: CASKTKGGPYGYTF
CDR3nt: TGTGCCAGCAAAACGAAAGGGGGCCCCTATGGCTACACCTTC

v_gene: TRBV6-1
j_gene: TRBJ2-5
abundance: NA
d_gene: NA
CDR3aa: CASSVESGQGIGTQYF
CDR3nt: TGTGCCAGCAGTGTGGAGTCGGGTCAAGGAATCGGGACCCAGTACTTC

v_gene: TRBV29-1
j_gene: TRBJ2-2
abundance: NA
d_gene: NA
CDR3aa: CNVITIDTGELFF
CDR3nt: TGCAACGTTATCACTATTGACACCGGGGAGCTGTTTTTT

v_gene: TRBV27
j_gene: TRBJ2-3
abundance: NA
d_gene: TRBD1
CDR3aa: CASSLSRDRATDTQYF
CDR3nt: TGTGCCAGCAGTTTATCCCGAGACAGGGCCACAGATACGCAGTATTTT

v_gene: TRBV7-6
j_gene: TRBJ2-7
abundance: NA
d_gene: NA
CDR3aa: CASGQIGIYEQYF
CDR3nt: TGTGCCAGCGGCCAAATCGGAATCTACGAGCAGTACTTC

v_gene: TRBV6-5
j_gene: TRBJ1-4
abundance: NA
d_gene: NA
CDR3aa: CASSPGQIQVELFF
CDR3nt: TGTGCCAGCAGTCCCGGACAAATTCAAGTGGAACTGTTTTTT

v_gene: TRBV30
j_gene: TRBJ1-1
abundance: NA
d_gene: NA
CDR3aa: CAWSVWAGVGNTEAFF
CDR3nt: TGTGCCTGGAGTGTATGGGCAGGGGTCGGGAACACTGAAGCTTTCTTT

v_gene: TRBV7-8
j_gene: TRBJ2-1
abundance: NA
d_gene: TRBD2
CDR3aa: CASTWSGAEYNEQFF
CDR3nt: TGTGCCAGCACCTGGAGCGGGGCCGAATACAATGAGCAGTTCTTC

v_gene: TRBV5-4
j_gene: TRBJ1-6
abundance: NA
d_gene: NA
CDR3aa: CAWTRQDNSPLHF
CDR3nt: TGTGCCTGGACACGACAGGACAATTCACCCCTCCACTTT

v_gene: TRBV5-1
j_gene: TRBJ2-7
abundance: NA
d_gene: TRBD1
CDR3aa: CASSLTGQTYEQYF
CDR3nt: TGCGCCAGCAGCTTAACGGGACAGACCTACGAGCAGTACTTC

v_gene: TRBV15
j_gene: TRBJ1-2
abundance: NA
d_gene: TRBD1
CDR3aa: CATSTRTGPGYTF
CDR3nt: TGTGCCACCAGCACCCGGACAGGACCGGGCTACACCTTC

v_gene: TRBV5-6
j_gene: TRBJ2-1
abundance: few
d_gene: NA
CDR3aa: CASSLVHYNEQFF
CDR3nt: TGTGCCAGCAGCTTGGTACACTACAATGAGCAGTTCTTC

v_gene: TRBV9
j_gene: TRBJ1-2
abundance: NA
d_gene: NA
CDR3aa: CASSSGQLYGYTF
CDR3nt: TGTGCCAGCAGCTCCGGACAGCTCTATGGCTACACCTTC

v_gene: TRBV6-5
j_gene: TRBJ1-2
abundance: NA
d_gene: NA
CDR3aa: CASHSIYGYTF
CDR3nt: TGTGCCAGCCACTCGATCTATGGCTACACCTTC

v_gene: TRBV7-9
j_gene: TRBJ2-7
abundance: few
d_gene: NA
CDR3aa: CASSFPSSYEQYF
CDR3nt: TGTGCCAGCAGCTTCCCCTCCAGCTACGAGCAGTACTTC

v_gene: TRBV27
j_gene: TRBJ2-6
abundance: few
d_gene: NA
CDR3aa: CASSTGANVLTF
CDR3nt: TGTGCCAGTTCGACTGGGGCCAACGTCCTGACTTTC

v_gene: TRBV7-8
j_gene: TRBJ2-3
abundance: NA
d_gene: NA
CDR3aa: CASSLAGGPTDTQYF
CDR3nt: TGTGCCAGCAGCTTAGCGGGGGGGCCAACAGATACGCAGTATTTT

v_gene: TRBV7-9
j_gene: TRBJ2-4
abundance: few
d_gene: NA
CDR3aa: CASSIRINIQYF
CDR3nt: TGTGCCAGCAGCATCCGGATAAACATTCAGTACTTC